The present TCR beta chain was sequenced within a study of tumor-infiltrating lymphocytes in oesophageal squamous cell carcinoma. In TCRdb, the PCR reads were re-called with MiXCR into one record per CDR3 protein. The repertoire holds approximately 15,000 distinct CDR3 sequences, with around 48% as singletons. The TCR was taken from a male donor with esophageal squamous cell carcinoma. The sample comprised esophageal tumor tissue.

CDR3 DNA sequence: TGTGCCAGTAAAGGAACAGGAACCTACGAGCAGTACTTC. It yields the protein CASKGTGTYEQYF. J is TRBJ2-7 and V is TRBV19, with D possibly matching TRBD1 (5 bases). The CDR3 length is 13 residues. Germline lookup yields CDR1 LNHDA and CDR2 SQIVND (reference sequence). V lost 7 bases, J lost 2 bases, and 12 bases lay in between.